Each of the 29 T cell receptor beta chains below was sequenced from the same sample in a study of response to subunit inactivated influenza vaccine. Each CDR3 protein gets one entry after TCRdb re-called the RT-PCR reads with MiXCR. This table has about 650,000 distinct CDR3 sequences, around 15% appearing once. The specimen comprised PBMCs from blood, sampled 14 to 15 days before vaccination. The source is a man aged 50-60 years who received an inactivated influenza vaccine.

V gene TRBV29-1 combines with J gene TRBJ2-1; TRBD2 matches 7 bases. The CDR3 sequence is 14 residues long. V was clipped by 1 base and J by 3 bases; unmatched bases: 3. Per the germline V gene, CDR1 is SQVTM and CDR2 is ANQGSEA. CDR3 in amino acids: CSVEGGGIYNEQFF. The CDR3 DNA sequence: TGCAGCGTTGAAGGCGGGGGAATCTACAATGAGCAGTTCTTC.

CDR3 residues: CASSLMGPASTDTQYF. The CDR3 nucleotides are TGTGCCAGCAGCTTAATGGGCCCCGCTAGCACAGATACGCAGTATTTT. This chain uses TRBV7-2 with TRBJ2-3, with D unresolved. The CDR3 is 16 amino acids. V was clipped by 2 bases and J by 0 bases, with 12 bases between them. The germline gives CDR1 SGHTA, CDR2 FQGNSA.

In this sample, this clonotype turned up a few times. This chain uses TRBV6-5 with TRBJ2-7, with TRBD1 matching 9 bases. The CDR3 contains 15 residues. CDR1 and CDR2 (germline): MNHEY, SVGAGI. With 0 bases clipped from V and 7 bases from J, the junction kept 7 bases outside the gene matches. CDR3 in DNA: TGTGCCAGCAGTTACTCCGGGACAGGGCAGGAAGAGCAGTACTTC. Protein sequence: CASSYSGTGQEEQYF.

This clonotype was counted a few times. The CDR3 loop reads CASSFGGVSTDTQYF. The CDR3 DNA sequence: TGCGCCAGCAGCTTTGGGGGAGTGAGCACAGATACGCAGTATTTT. V gene TRBV5-1 combines with J gene TRBJ2-3; D may correspond to TRBD1 or TRBD2 (5 bases each). The germline V gene encodes CDR1 SGHRS and CDR2 YFSETQ. Trimming removed 2 bases from V and 0 bases from J, with 10 bases in between. This CDR3 has 15 residues.

This clonotype was observed a handful of times. This chain connects TRBV20-1 to TRBJ1-6, with D possibly matching TRBD1 (6 bases). Germline V gene sequence: CDR1 DFQATT, CDR2 SNEGSKA (reference sequence). The CDR3 runs 13 residues. V was shortened by 3 bases and J by 7 bases, with 10 bases between the two germline ends. In DNA form, the CDR3 reads TGCAGTGCTAGGCGGCAGGGGAATTCACCCCTCCACTTT. Translation gives CSARRQGNSPLHF.

Only a few counts were recorded for this clonotype. The chain uses TRBV7-9 and TRBJ2-5; 7 positions agree with TRBD1. This CDR3 comprises 14 residues. V lost 4 bases to trimming and J lost 5 bases; unmatched junction nucleotides: 7. In germline, CDR1 is SEHNR, CDR2 FQNEAQ (reference sequence). This CDR3 reads CASSSRQGMETQYF. The CDR3 nucleotides are TGTGCCAGCAGCTCCCGACAGGGAATGGAGACCCAGTACTTC.

This clonotype was found a few times. This rearrangement joins TRBV6-2 or TRBV6-3 to TRBJ2-3; TRBD2 aligns across 13 bases. The V segment lost 2 bases and the J segment 2 bases; nucleotides outside the gene matches: 13. Looked up from germline, CDR1 is MNHEY and CDR2 is SVGEGT. CDR3 length: 20 amino acids. The CDR3 DNA reads as TGTGCCAGCAGTTACCGGCTGGGAGCAGGACTAGCGGGAGTCACAGATACGCAGTATTTT. This codes for CASSYRLGAGLAGVTDTQYF.

This clonotype was counted many times. This rearrangement joins TRBV5-1 to TRBJ2-1; D remains ambiguous. From germline, CDR1 is SGHRS and CDR2 YFSETQ. The CDR3 has 15 residues. V lost 0 bases and J lost 7, with 14 bases in between. The CDR3 sequence is CASSLAYGMGNEQFF. CDR3 sequence (DNA): TGCGCCAGCAGCTTGGCCTACGGTATGGGGAATGAGCAGTTCTTC.

The V gene is TRBV20-1, the J gene TRBJ2-5; the D call may be TRBD1 or TRBD2 (5 bases each). The CDR3 contains 20 residues. V was shortened by 1 base and J by 10 bases, with 37 bases between the two germline ends. Germline CDR1 DFQATT, CDR2 SNEGSKA (reference sequence). CDR3 sequence: CSARVVGLRGWGWGSEDQYF. In nucleotides, the CDR3 is TGCAGTGCTAGAGTGGTGGGGCTGAGGGGCTGGGGTTGGGGTTCAGAGGACCAGTACTTC.

A few counts support this clonotype. This chain connects TRBV4-1 to TRBJ1-1; D is uncertain. The V end was cut by 1 base, the J end by 5 bases, with 8 bases between. Germline-derived CDR1 and CDR2 are MGHRA and YSYEKL. This CDR3 comprises 13 residues. CDR3 in amino acids: CASSQVLLTEAFF. CDR3 in DNA: TGCGCCAGCAGCCAAGTACTTTTGACTGAAGCTTTCTTT.

This clonotype came up a few times. J is TRBJ1-2 and V is TRBV10-3, with a tentative D call TRBD1 (5 bases). This CDR3 has 14 residues. Germline assignment: CDR1 ENHRY and CDR2 SYGVKD. Trimming pared 3 bases from V and 1 base from J, leaving 9 bases between. The CDR3 DNA sequence: TGTGCCATCAGTGAAGGGACTGTTAACTATGGCTACACCTTC. Amino acids: CAISEGTVNYGYTF.

A few counts support this clonotype. The chain has TRBV7-9 and TRBJ2-7; possible D gene TRBD1, 6 bases. CDR3 size: 17 residues. Germline V CDR1 and CDR2: SEHNR, FQNEAQ (reference sequence). Deletions cut 0 bases from V and 2 bases from J, with 17 bases between. The CDR3 sequence: CASSLASSWDKAYEQYF. CDR3 in DNA: TGTGCCAGCAGCTTAGCGTCTTCATGGGACAAAGCCTACGAGCAGTACTTC.

The rearrangement links TRBV27 to TRBJ1-1; a possible D gene is TRBD1 (5 bases). The V gene's germline CDR1 is MNHEY and CDR2 SMNVEV (reference sequence). The CDR3 is made up of 16 amino acids. With 5 bases removed from V and 1 base from J, the gap between germline ends came to 17 bases. The DNA of the CDR3 is TGTGCCAGCAGTAAAATCCAGGGCGTCGGGAACACTGAAGCTTTCTTT. It translates to CASSKIQGVGNTEAFF.

V usage is TRBV5-1 and J usage is TRBJ2-1, with a tentative D call TRBD2 (6 bases). The ends were cut back, 1 base at V and 7 bases at J, with 21 bases in the middle. This CDR3 spans 17 amino acids. From germline, CDR1 is SGHRS and CDR2 YFSETQ. The CDR3 is CASSLSWWGTFGNEQFF. The CDR3 DNA reads TGCGCCAGCAGCTTGTCCTGGTGGGGGACTTTTGGGAATGAGCAGTTCTTC.

The chain carries TRBV28 and TRBJ2-1; 10 nucleotides agree with TRBD1. Germline CDR1 reads MDHEN; CDR2 reads SYDVKM. The CDR3 loop spans 17 amino acids. J lost 2 bases, V lost 5 bases, and 9 bases had no gene match. The CDR3 here is CASSVLSDRGTYNEQFF. In DNA, the CDR3 is TGTGCCAGCAGTGTACTATCGGACAGGGGGACCTACAATGAGCAGTTCTTC.

This clonotype was counted a few times. The genes are TRBV5-1 and TRBJ2-7; D unclear. Trimming cost V 1 base and J 0 bases, with 8 bases left between them. Per germline, CDR1 SGHRS and CDR2 YFSETQ. This CDR3 spans 14 amino acids. CDR3 residues: CASSLSDISYEQYF. As DNA, the CDR3 is TGCGCCAGCAGCTTGTCTGATATCTCCTACGAGCAGTACTTC.

This clonotype occurred many times. The rearrangement joins TRBV14 to TRBJ2-7; 7 bases are a match to TRBD1. This CDR3 comprises 15 residues. CDR1 and CDR2 (germline): SGHDN, FVKESK. Trimming took 1 base from V and 2 from J; bases not matched to a gene: 5. The CDR3: CASSQGGTVAYEQYF. CDR3 DNA: TGTGCCAGCAGCCAAGGGGGGACAGTGGCCTACGAGCAGTACTTC.

J is TRBJ2-7 and V is TRBV6-4; D is possibly TRBD2 (7 bases). With 7 bases removed from V and 6 bases from J, the gap between germline ends came to 19 bases. Per germline, CDR1 MRHNA and CDR2 SNTAGT. This CDR3 contains 14 residues. The CDR3 is CASKKQGPGGEQYF. The CDR3, as DNA: TGTGCCAGCAAGAAACAGGGCCCGGGGGGCGAGCAGTACTTC.

This chain joins TRBV5-1 and TRBJ2-5; D is possibly TRBD1 (6 bases). The CDR3 consists of 15 residues. Germline V gene data show CDR1 as SGHRS and CDR2 as YFSETQ. Trimming took 4 bases from V and 2 from J, leaving 15 bases between them. CDR3 sequence (DNA): TGCGCCAGCAGCCAGTCCTTAACAGGGCAAGAGACCCAGTACTTC. Translating gives CASSQSLTGQETQYF.

The chain carries TRBV5-1 and TRBJ2-1, with 8 bases that match TRBD1. Germline lookup yields CDR1 SGHRS and CDR2 YFSETQ. There are 15 residues in the CDR3. After removal of 4 bases from V and 2 bases from J, the junction contained 5 bases not matched to a gene. The CDR3 sequence is CASSGGTGPYNEQFF. Here the CDR3 DNA reads TGCGCCAGCAGCGGCGGGACAGGCCCCTACAATGAGCAGTTCTTC.

This clonotype was observed a few times. The chain employs TRBV4-2 and TRBJ2-2; D remains ambiguous. In germline, CDR1 is LGHNA, CDR2 YNFKEQ. V gave up 0 bases and J gave up 3 bases, with 5 bases separating them. The CDR3 length is 14 residues. In DNA form, the CDR3 reads TGTGCCAGCAGCCAAGACCAGTACACCGGGGAGCTGTTTTTT. This translates into CASSQDQYTGELFF.

CDR3 sequence: CSVARAGGGEQYF. The CDR3 DNA reads as TGCAGCGTCGCAAGAGCGGGAGGGGGTGAGCAGTACTTC. This rearrangement joins TRBV29-1 to TRBJ2-7, with 10 bases lining up with TRBD2. The J segment lost 7 bases and the V segment lost 6 bases, leaving 9 bases of the junction unmatched. There are 13 residues in the CDR3. Germline V gene sequence: CDR1 SQVTM, CDR2 ANQGSEA.

The chain combines TRBV7-2 with TRBJ1-2; the match to TRBD1 covers 10 bases. This CDR3 region has 16 residues. Germline CDR1 reads SGHTA; CDR2 reads FQGNSA. The V and J ends lost 5 bases and 5 bases, in that order; junction bases with no gene match: 11. This CDR3 reads CASSARAGQGVYGYTF. For the CDR3, the DNA is TGTGCCAGCAGCGCCAGGGCCGGACAGGGGGTTTATGGCTACACCTTC.

This clonotype was seen only a few times. The J gene is TRBJ2-7, the V gene TRBV5-1, with a tentative D call TRBD1 (6 bases). Deletions cut 0 bases from V and 5 bases from J, with 12 bases between. Germline V gene lookup returns CDR1 SGHRS and CDR2 YFSETQ. There are 14 residues in the CDR3. In DNA, the CDR3 is TGCGCCAGCAGCTTGGCCCTTGGGGGCGACGAGCAGTACTTC. Residues: CASSLALGGDEQYF.

The V and J genes are TRBV20-1 and TRBJ2-1; TRBD1 matches 7 bases. CDR1 is DFQATT and CDR2 is SNEGSKA in the germline V gene (reference sequence). The CDR3 runs 13 residues. J gave up 6 bases and V 2 bases, and 4 bases lay outside the gene matches. The CDR3 DNA reads as TGCAGTGCTAGACCGTGGGACAGCAATGAGCAGTTCTTC. Translating it yields CSARPWDSNEQFF.

This clonotype occurred many times. The CDR3 DNA sequence: TGTGCCAGCAGTTTGCGGACAGGGTTTGCAGATACGCAGTATTTT. This sequence encodes CASSLRTGFADTQYF. This rearrangement joins TRBV12-3 or TRBV12-4 to TRBJ2-3; 8 bases are shared with TRBD1. J lost 4 bases, V lost 3 bases, and 6 bases had no gene match. The CDR3 covers 15 residues.

The V gene is TRBV10-3, the J gene TRBJ1-5, with D tentatively TRBD1 (5 bases). V gave up 2 bases and J gave up 4 bases, with 9 bases separating them. The CDR3 consists of 14 residues. Looked up from germline, CDR1 is ENHRY and CDR2 is SYGVKD. In DNA, the CDR3 is TGTGCCATCAGTGAGGCCAAGGGGAATCAGCCCCAGCATTTT. Protein product: CAISEAKGNQPQHF.

This clonotype has a handful of counts. The chain couples TRBV20-1 to TRBJ2-3; the D gene could be TRBD1 or TRBD2 (7 bases each). This CDR3 has 17 amino acids. The germline CDR1 and CDR2 sequences are DFQATT and SNEGSKA (reference sequence). The V and J ends lost 5 bases and 3 bases respectively, with 24 bases between them. CDR3 bases: TGCAGTGCTGAGGGGGCTAGCGGAGGAAAGGTGACAGATACGCAGTATTTT. Amino acids: CSAEGASGGKVTDTQYF.

This clonotype has only a few counts. One end of the junction is discordant with germline, which a read error may explain. This sequence joins TRBV28 and TRBJ2-5; tentatively, D is TRBD2 (6 bases). The CDR3 runs 14 residues. Looked up from germline, CDR1 is MDHEN and CDR2 is SYDVKM. The CDR3 is CTSMGGGPQETQYF. As DNA, the CDR3 is TGTACCAGCATGGGCGGAGGGCCCCAAGAGACCCAGTACTTC.